A selection of T cell receptor beta chains follows, all from one sample in a study of blood T cells in healthy people across ages. TCRdb reprocessed the 5' RACE reads via MiXCR and lists one record per CDR3 protein. This sample has 800,000 to 1,300,000 distinct CDR3 sequences, with about 23% found just once. The same sample was also used in a study of T cells of mothers and their children.

Source material: blood. The receptors were gathered from a girl aged 2 to 10 in good health. Each CDR3 is given with its conserved first and last residue.

TRBJ2-3	TRBV28	CATLQGLGTDTQYF
TRBJ1-2	TRBV4-2	CASSQVQLTGGYGYTF
TRBJ1-1	TRBV7-9	CASSLESGSSLNTEAFF
TRBJ1-6	TRBV9	CASSVEPRGLDLHF
TRBJ1-6	TRBV7-6	CASSSDSNNSPLHF
TRBJ1-4	TRBV13	CASSLSGYSDEKLFF
.	TRBV25-1	CASSVGGGINEQFF
TRBJ2-3	TRBV7-2	CASSLGPIRVWYTDTQYF
TRBJ1-2	TRBV3-1	CASSQVEDRGDGYTF
TRBJ2-1	TRBV29-1	CSVRDRGRTGGYEQFF
TRBJ1-1	TRBV6-1	CASRDNSRNTEAFF
TRBJ2-3	TRBV2	CASTGKTREDTQYF
TRBJ2-5	TRBV7-9	CASSLSSGATGATETQYF
TRBJ2-5	TRBV11-3	CASSYDVGTEETQYF
TRBJ2-7	TRBV4-3	CASSVTGISYEQYF
TRBJ2-3	TRBV10-3	CAISEGVRTDTQYF
TRBJ2-2	TRBV18	CASSPMRGYTGELFF
TRBJ2-7	TRBV20-1	CSAQRREAEQYF
TRBJ1-1	TRBV7-3	CASSSRFPITRWKASF
TRBJ2-5	TRBV7-2	CASSLVLRDGETQYF
TRBJ2-5	TRBV27	CASSFSGTPRTETQYF
TRBJ2-4	TRBV27	CASSLGGVRDIQYF
TRBJ1-5	TRBV27	CASSFSYRGSNQPQHF
TRBJ1-1	TRBV7-9	CASSGLPQGETEAFF
TRBJ1-5	TRBV11-2	CASSLIGGQPQHF
TRBJ2-2	TRBV5-1	CASSFRMNTGELFF
TRBJ2-5	TRBV24-1	CATSGRAYQETQYF
.	TRBV29-1	CSVDVPNEQFF
TRBJ1-1	TRBV20-1	CSARVGQGAKYNEAFF
.	TRBV28	CASIRQGGWNEQFF
TRBJ2-5	TRBV6-1	CASSEVRTIKETQYF
TRBJ2-7	TRBV15	CATSRGVDSPYEQYF
TRBJ2-7	TRBV7-2	CASSYQTGEREQYF
TRBJ2-5	TRBV4-2	CASSRAAVDASIQETQYF
TRBJ2-1	TRBV7-3	CASSPGLAPEYNEQFF
TRBJ2-5	TRBV6-5	CASSLSPPSVGVRETQYF
TRBJ2-1	TRBV10-3	CAIKASDPNEQFF
TRBJ2-5	TRBV29-1	CSVSGTSSRETQYF
TRBJ2-5	TRBV14	CASSQGVGFWETQYF
TRBJ2-7	TRBV5-1	CASSLKTGFEQYF
TRBJ1-2	TRBV7-9	CASSLAGQGTSRDYGYTF